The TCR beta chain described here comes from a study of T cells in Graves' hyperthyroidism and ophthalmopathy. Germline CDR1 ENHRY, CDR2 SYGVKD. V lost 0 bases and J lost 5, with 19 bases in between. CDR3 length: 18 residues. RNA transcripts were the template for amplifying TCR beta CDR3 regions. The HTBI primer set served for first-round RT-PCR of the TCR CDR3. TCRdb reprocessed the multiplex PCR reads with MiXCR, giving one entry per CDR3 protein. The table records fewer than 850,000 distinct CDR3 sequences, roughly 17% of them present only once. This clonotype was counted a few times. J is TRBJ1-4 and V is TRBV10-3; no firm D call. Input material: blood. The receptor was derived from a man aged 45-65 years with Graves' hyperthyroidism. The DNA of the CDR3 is TGTGCCATCAGTGAGTCAAAGCTTTTGGCGGAGCAAAATGAAAAACTGTTTTTT. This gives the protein CAISESKLLAEQNEKLFF.